This T cell receptor beta chain was identified during a study of CD8+ T cells in alopecia areata. Treatment specified: oral pan-JAK inhibitor, 5-10 mg twice daily. It was from alopecia areata patients that lesional scalp punch biopsies and peripheral blood were collected. Sorting of CD4+ and CD8+ T cells was performed on PBMCs. Isolated RNA was reverse transcribed into cDNA used as the sequencing template. The data were produced by immunoSEQ multiplex PCR, yet TCRdb's version contains in-frame clones alone and is incomplete. The sample contains 200,000 to 250,000 clones, less than 45% of which appear only once. The sample holds one count of this clone. Germline CDR1 and CDR2: GTSNPN and SVGIG (reference sequence). The CDR3 contains 12 residues. V gave up 3 bases and J gave up 10 bases, with 15 bases separating them.

This receptor was obtained from a human donor with alopecia areata. Sequencing was performed on CD4+ T cells sorted from blood, taken around week 37, from a patient treated with tofacitinib. The chain couples TRBV30 to TRBJ1-1; tentatively, D is TRBD1 (5 bases). CDR3 amino acids: CAWSGRGGGAFF. CDR3 coding DNA: TGTGCCTGGAGCGGCCGGGGGGGAGGAGCTTTCTTT.